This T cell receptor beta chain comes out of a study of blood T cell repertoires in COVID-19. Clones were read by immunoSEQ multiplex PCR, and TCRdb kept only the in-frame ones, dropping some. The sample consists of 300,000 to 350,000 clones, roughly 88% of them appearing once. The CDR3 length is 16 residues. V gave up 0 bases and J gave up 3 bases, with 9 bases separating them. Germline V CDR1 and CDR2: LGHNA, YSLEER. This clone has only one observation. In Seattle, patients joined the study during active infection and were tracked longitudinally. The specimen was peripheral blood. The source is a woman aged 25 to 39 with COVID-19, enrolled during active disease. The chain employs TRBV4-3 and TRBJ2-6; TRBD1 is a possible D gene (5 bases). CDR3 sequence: CASSQDRGFGANVLTF. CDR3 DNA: TGCGCCAGCAGCCAAGATAGGGGTTTTGGGGCCAACGTCCTGACTTTC.